The 16 T cell receptor beta chains below all came from one sample that was sequenced in a study of vaccination and CD4 T cells after COVID-19. Treatment given: approximately 9-day PBMC culture with coronavirus spike peptide pools or control peptides (ViraFEST assay). Gathering of the CD4+ T cells, from the unexposed donor, took place before the COVID-19 pandemic (2011-2018). These receptors lack a known antigen. Researchers used the Oncomine TCR Beta short-read assay to sequence DNA from cultured CD4+ T cells. Genomic DNA extraction was carried out from cultured CD4+ T cells. Each CDR3 protein gets one entry after TCRdb re-called the PCR reads with MiXCR. Of fewer than 13,000 distinct CDR3 sequences listed, almost 30% are singletons. The source material was CD4+ T cells from blood, cultured in vitro. These receptors were taken from a human donor in good health.

CDR3 sequence: CASSTRAGERNTGELFF. The CDR3 region has the DNA TGTGCCAGTAGTACTAGAGCGGGAGAGAGGAACACCGGGGAGCTGTTTTTT. The genes are TRBV19 and TRBJ2-2; TRBD2 matches 8 bases. The germline V gene has CDR1 LNHDA and CDR2 SQIVND (reference sequence). V shed 4 bases and J 1 base; nucleotides not matched to a gene: 8. This CDR3 spans 17 amino acids.

In its sample, this clonotype was seen a few times. The CDR3 nucleotides read TGTGCCAGCACCGAACCCCTACAGTACGAGCAGTACTTC. Its translation: CASTEPLQYEQYF. V is TRBV2 and J is TRBJ2-7; D not certain. Per germline, CDR1 SNHLY and CDR2 FYNNEI. V was clipped by 7 bases and J by 4 bases, with 14 bases between them. This CDR3 is built from 13 residues.

V usage is TRBV18 and J usage is TRBJ1-1; 7 positions match TRBD1. Trimming at V came to 0 bases and at J to 2 bases, leaving 3 bases not matched to a gene. CDR1 and CDR2 from the germline V gene are KGHSH and LQKENI. The CDR3 runs 15 residues. The CDR3 protein is CASSPPRDRNTEAFF. The CDR3 bases are TGTGCCAGCTCACCACCCCGGGACAGAAACACTGAAGCTTTCTTT.

The V and J genes are TRBV9 and TRBJ2-3; unclear D gene. Trimming took 0 bases from V and 0 from J, leaving 11 bases between them. CDR3 length equals 16 residues. Germline V gene lookup returns CDR1 SGDLS and CDR2 YYNGEE. In nucleotides, the CDR3 is TGTGCCAGCAGCGTAGGAGGTGTACAAAGCACAGATACGCAGTATTTT. This gives the protein CASSVGGVQSTDTQYF.

This clonotype came up a few times. V usage is TRBV6-1 and J usage is TRBJ1-2; the match to TRBD1 covers 9 bases. V was pared by 5 bases and J by 8 bases, with 6 bases of the junction left unmatched. The germline V gene has CDR1 MNHNS and CDR2 SASEGT. This CDR3 is 13 amino acids long. The CDR3 loop is CASSKQGAWGYTF. DNA for the CDR3: TGTGCCAGCAGTAAACAGGGGGCTTGGGGCTACACCTTC.

This clonotype was counted a few times. The chain carries TRBV7-3 and TRBJ2-7; TRBD1 agrees at 8 bases. Germline CDR1 and CDR2: SGHTA and FQGTGA. Losses at the gene ends were 8 bases for V and 3 bases for J; bases not matched to a gene: 6. The CDR3 is made up of 13 amino acids. The CDR3 nucleotides are TGTGCCAGCGCCCGGGACAGGAACTACGAGCAGTACTTC. Encoded protein: CASARDRNYEQYF.

The sample holds one count of this clonotype. The chain is built from TRBV28 and TRBJ2-7; TRBD1 might be the D (5 bases). V dropped 3 bases and J dropped 2 bases, with 20 bases sitting between them. The CDR3 runs 17 residues. CDR1 is MDHEN and CDR2 is SYDVKM in the germline V gene. The CDR3 region has the DNA TGTGCCAGCAGTTTTCCAAACCATGCTGACAGCGCCTACGAGCAGTACTTC. Protein product: CASSFPNHADSAYEQYF.

In this sample, this clonotype turned up a few times. The chain has TRBV7-9 and TRBJ2-2; 7 nucleotides align to TRBD1. The V and J ends lost 5 bases and 1 base, in that order; junction bases with no gene match: 7. The CDR3 runs 16 residues. Germline CDR1 reads SEHNR; CDR2 reads FQNEAQ (reference sequence). CDR3 loop: CASSPTGAGNTGELFF. CDR3 DNA: TGTGCCAGCAGCCCCACAGGGGCTGGGAACACCGGGGAGCTGTTTTTT.

This clonotype was counted a few times. V gene TRBV20-1 combines with J gene TRBJ2-2; 8 nucleotides agree with TRBD2. There are 15 residues in the CDR3. Germline V CDR1 and CDR2: DFQATT, SNEGSKA (reference sequence). V shed 1 base and J 4 bases; nucleotides not matched to a gene: 5. The CDR3 here is CSARGGGGFTGELFF. The CDR3 bases are TGCAGTGCTAGAGGGGGCGGGGGGTTCACCGGGGAGCTGTTTTTT.

The gene calls are TRBV28 and TRBJ1-4; possible D gene TRBD1, 6 bases. The CDR3 runs 17 residues. Germline CDR1 is MDHEN and CDR2 is SYDVKM. The V gene lost 5 bases and the J gene lost 4 bases, with 20 bases spanning the gap. CDR3 coding DNA: TGTGCCAGCAGTCCCAAGGACAGCCGATTCAGTAATGAAAAACTGTTTTTT. Translation gives CASSPKDSRFSNEKLFF.

This clonotype came up a few times. The V and J genes are TRBV6-1 and TRBJ1-5; 8 positions match TRBD1. Germline V gene sequence: CDR1 MNHNS, CDR2 SASEGT. The V and J ends lost 5 bases and 3 bases, in that order; junction bases with no gene match: 6. This CDR3 has 15 amino acids. CDR3 DNA sequence: TGTGCCAGCAGTCCTAAGACAGGGGTCAATCAGCCCCAGCATTTT. This translates into CASSPKTGVNQPQHF.

Within the sample, this clonotype is medium-sized. This chain links TRBV7-8 with TRBJ2-5; possible D gene TRBD2, 6 bases. CDR3 length equals 14 residues. With 3 bases removed from V and 3 bases from J, the gap between germline ends came to 11 bases. From germline, CDR1 is SGHVS and CDR2 FQNEAQ. The CDR3 is CASSFSAGKETQYF. The CDR3 nucleotides read TGTGCCAGCAGCTTCTCGGCGGGGAAAGAGACCCAGTACTTC.

This clonotype was recorded a few times. CDR3 nucleotide sequence: TGTGCCAGCAGTTGGGGGGGCTATGGCTACACCTTC. It specifies CASSWGGYGYTF. V gene TRBV28 combines with J gene TRBJ1-2, with TRBD1 as a possible D gene (5 bases). With 4 bases removed from V and 4 bases from J, the gap between germline ends came to 7 bases. The V gene's germline CDR1 is MDHEN and CDR2 SYDVKM. The CDR3 runs 12 residues.

This chain connects TRBV27 to TRBJ2-1; D unresolved. This CDR3 region has 11 residues. With 6 bases removed from V and 8 bases from J, the gap between germline ends came to 8 bases. Per germline, CDR1 MNHEY and CDR2 SMNVEV (reference sequence). The CDR3 region is CASSDFDEQFF. The DNA for the CDR3 is TGTGCCAGCAGCGATTTCGATGAGCAGTTCTTC.

The chain is built from TRBV19 and TRBJ2-5, with 12 bases fitting TRBD2. V lost 3 bases, J lost 4 bases, and 12 bases stayed unmatched. This CDR3 is 18 amino acids long. Germline CDR1 reads LNHDA; CDR2 reads SQIVND (reference sequence). CDR3 protein: CASSMTTRTSGVRETQYF. The CDR3 coding sequence is TGTGCCAGTAGTATGACAACTCGGACTAGCGGGGTTCGAGAGACCCAGTACTTC.

Concerning this clonotype itself: Its ends do not fully match the called genes, so a read error is possible. The V gene is TRBV20-1, the J gene TRBJ2-3; 7 positions match TRBD2. The CDR3 runs 16 residues. Germline CDR1 reads DFQATT; CDR2 reads SNEGSKA (reference sequence). CDR3 nucleotide sequence: TGCAATGCTAGAGTGGGCGGCGGGAGTATTGGTGGTACGCAGTATTTT. Its protein product is CNARVGGGSIGGTQYF.